This T cell receptor (beta chain) stems from a study of blood T cell repertoires in COVID-19 (dated by TCRdb to 2020 to 2022). Background for the entire study: Samples from collaborators originated in the United States, Italy and Spain and spanned both the acute and convalescent phases of COVID-19. The samples were drawn from the first 160 participants of the ongoing ImmuneRACE study and from 950 to 1,500 subjects provided by 6 global collaborators. HLA class I and class II types, where available, came from metadata supplied by the sample provider rather than from assay-based typing. Deeply sampled blood TCRbeta repertoires from subjects exposed to, actively infected with, or recovered from COVID-19 were included in the dataset. The repertoires were released in a freely available public database intended as a resource for research on the immune response to SARS-CoV-2. A de-identified subject ID, COVID-19 status, age in years and sex were almost always included in the sample metadata. The prospective study material was composed of cDNA or gDNA derived from T cells, B-cell-depleted T cells, or PBMCs.

In the prospective study, participants were roughly 18 to 100 years old, resided in about two dozen geographic areas of the United States, and were enrolled through a virtual design. In the prospective study, cohorts were assigned on the basis of participant-reported clinical history obtained from a screening survey and a study questionnaire. Recovered participants in ImmuneRACE Cohort 3 were defined as having two consecutive negative NP/OP PCR tests, clearance from a healthcare professional, or resolution of symptoms. Each participant in the prospective study had whole blood, serum and a nasopharyngeal or oropharyngeal swab collected by mobile phlebotomists. Additional blood draws and questionnaires over an approximately 2-month period could optionally be provided by prospective study participants. Prospective study blood samples were shipped either frozen or at room temperature before DNA extraction.

Trimming takes 3 bases from V and 7 bases from J, and the germline ends sit 15 bases apart. From a lookup of the germline V gene, CDR1 and CDR2 are SGHDN and FVKESK. Spanning cysteine to phenylalanine, the CDR3 consists of 14 amino acids. The sequence is cut down to CDR3 DNA, 42 bases in frame from base 1. TCRbeta CDR3 regions were amplified from genomic DNA by means of the immunoSEQ Assay, a bias-controlled multiplex PCR. The authors processed their data as follows. The number of nucleated cells in each sample was estimated by amplification of reference gene primers within the assay. To quantify the absolute abundance of each unique TCRbeta CDR3 rearrangement, sequence reads were collapsed and filtered. For each sample, productive Simpson clonality was calculated as the square root of Simpson's diversity index across productive rearrangements. TCRdb took over this immuneACCESS table, retaining in-frame rearrangements with V and J assigned. Such tables are incomplete; in checked studies, under half of the missing clones stem from an unresolved V gene, and the remainder is unexplained. V and J calls plus clone size are reproduced from that table; the DNA served to infer D and trimming. This sample has 160,000 or so clones in its table, and 75% to 85% of those were observed once. The ten largest clones capture approximately 16% of the sample.

A note on this clone: It has no known antigen specificity. No base quality information exists; no much larger clone differs at one position.

What the research found in general, with its limitations: Clinical and demographic metadata were provided uncurated, with the amount varying by source and participant.

This sequence was found in a man in his fifties who had recovered from COVID-19. Specimen: PBMCs or T cells enriched from blood (not recorded which). Recombination linked TRBV14 to TRBJ1-1; possibly the D gene is TRBD1, per 5 matching bases. The CDR3 here reads CASSHVNRLVEAFF. In nucleotide form, the sequence is TGTGCCAGCAGCCACGTGAACAGGCTAGTTGAAGCTTTCTTT.